The 3 T cell receptor beta chains below come from one sample, sequenced in a study of technical replicates of blood from a handful of donors. Assay used: immunoSEQ multiplex PCR; TCRdb lists only in-frame clones, some missing. This sample has about 84,000 clones; 90% to 95% occur once, and the top ten carry roughly 0.26%. Input material: T cells isolated from PBMCs. The source is a human donor in good health.

The chain is built from TRBV7-6 and TRBJ1-3; 8 positions match TRBD1. CDR3 length equals 16 residues. Germline values: CDR1 SGHVS, CDR2 FNYEAQ. Trimming removed 4 bases from V and 2 bases from J; junction bases left unmatched: 7. The CDR3 nucleotides read TGTGCCAGCAGCTCGAAACAGGGGGTAGCTGGAAACACCATATATTTT. Protein sequence: CASSSKQGVAGNTIYF.

This clone is labeled medium-sized. This rearrangement joins TRBV2 to TRBJ2-7; no clear D gene. The length of the CDR3 is 13 residues. The V gene lost 3 bases and the J gene lost 6 bases, with 12 bases spanning the gap. Germline lookup yields CDR1 SNHLY and CDR2 FYNNEI. CDR3 DNA: TGTGCCAGCAGTGAGCCCTTTAGAATCGAGCAGTACTTC. Residues: CASSEPFRIEQYF.

V is TRBV19 and J is TRBJ1-3, with no clear D. CDR3 length equals 15 residues. The ends were cut back, 5 bases at V and 7 bases at J, with 18 bases in the middle. Germline CDR1 reads LNHDA; CDR2 reads SQIVND (reference sequence). The CDR3 DNA is TGTGCCAGTAGTTCCCAGGACTATCACCCGAACACCATATATTTT. It translates to CASSSQDYHPNTIYF.